This TCR beta chain is drawn from a study of cytomegalovirus exposure and HLA in healthy donors. Trimming pared 6 bases from V and 0 bases from J, leaving 5 bases between. Per germline, CDR1 MNHNY and CDR2 SVGAGI (reference sequence). This CDR3 has 12 amino acids. The PCR employed 60 Vbeta primers together with 13 Jbeta primers. TCRdb keeps only in-frame clones here, not all; method: immunoSEQ multiplex PCR. The table has under 200,000 clones, 80% to 85% seen once; the top ten hold around 1.7%. This sequence joins TRBV6-6 and TRBJ1-1; no clear D. The source of this sequence is a woman aged 18-30 years in good health and CMV-seronegative. Source material: PBMCs. CDR3 residues: CASSAMNTEAFF. CDR3 nucleotides: TGTGCCAGCAGCGCGATGAACACTGAAGCTTTCTTT.